The rows below give T cell receptor beta chains drawn from one sample of a study of CD8+ T cells in alopecia areata. Data came from immunoSEQ multiplex PCR; TCRdb stores just in-frame clones and leaves some out. This table has about 110,000 clones, approximately 59% appearing once. The sequenced sample was CD8+ T cells sorted from blood. Receptors originate from a human donor in good health. Both conserved end residues are part of each CDR3.

TRBV4-3 CASSPDRGGADTQYF
TRBV2 CASMLRLYNEQFF
TRBV30 CAWSVGTGEEKLFF
TRBV27 CASSQIPTGYNSPLHF
TRBV7-9 CASESGTYEQYF
TRBV27 CASSQGYGYTF
TRBV27 CASSYQGLSSYEQYF
TRBV7-9 CASSLIENTEAFF
TRBV30 CAWSVLQGDTIYF
TRBV7-8 CASSSGTAETYGYTF
TRBV9 CASSEMDSGSYEQYF
TRBV5-1 CASSVDRLRYEQYF
TRBV5-1 CASSIKSGGANEQFF
TRBV6-1 CASSEWKGHPRTDTQYF
TRBV7-9 CASSLAKGGYQPQHF
TRBV13 CASSLGRTRPSTDTQYF
TRBV30 CAWSGDGTTYYEQYF
TRBV6-5 CASSYSILNTEAFF
TRBV27 CASSNLPTGNAEAFF
TRBV28 CASSSWGPGTWANVLTF
TRBV7-9 CASSTPLGVSREQYF
TRBV7-9 CASSTDRDYRETQYF